These 25 T cell receptor beta chains originate from one sample sequenced in a study of control samples from healthy donors and cancer patients. The table came from immunoSEQ multiplex PCR; TCRdb's copy has only in-frame clones and leaves some out. The sample lists about 82,000 clones, about 89% occurring once. Material for sequencing was blood. These receptors all stem from a man aged 50 or older in good health.

V and J are TRBV6-4 and TRBJ1-4; 7 bases fit TRBD1. Germline V gene lookup returns CDR1 MRHNA and CDR2 SNTAGT. V lost 10 bases, J lost 8 bases, and 4 bases stayed unmatched. The CDR3 length is 11 residues. CDR3 nucleotide sequence: TGTGCCAAGACAGGGATCGAAAAACTGTTTTTT. This encodes CAKTGIEKLFF.

This clone was counted once. The chain employs TRBV2 and TRBJ2-5; perhaps TRBD1 as D (5 bases). CDR1 and CDR2 from the germline V gene are SNHLY and FYNNEI. The CDR3 has 13 amino acids. V lost 4 bases, J lost 2 bases, and 8 bases lay in between. CDR3 sequence reads: CASSVNRQETQYF. The CDR3 coding sequence is TGTGCCAGCAGTGTGAACAGGCAAGAGACCCAGTACTTC.

The V call is TRBV12-3 or TRBV12-4, the J call TRBJ2-7; perhaps TRBD2 as D (5 bases). Deletions cut 3 bases from V and 5 bases from J, with 8 bases between. The CDR3 is made up of 12 amino acids. The CDR3: CASSFVAHEQYF. CDR3 DNA sequence: TGTGCCAGCAGTTTTGTAGCGCACGAGCAGTACTTC.

This chain connects TRBV5-6 to TRBJ1-1; 7 nucleotides match TRBD1. The CDR3 loop spans 15 amino acids. The junction had 13 bases not matched to a gene; V was cut back by 0 bases and J by 11 bases. Per the germline V gene, CDR1 is SGHDT and CDR2 is YYEEEE. DNA for the CDR3: TGTGCCAGCAGCTTGGATGAAGGGGGCGCGGAGAGGGCTTTCTTT. Translation gives CASSLDEGGAERAFF.

This clone appeared a single time. DNA for the CDR3: TGTGCCAGCAGCCTCCTATGGGGGGCCCACGAGCAGTACTTC. Translating it yields CASSLLWGAHEQYF. The chain is built from TRBV14 and TRBJ2-7; the D gene could be TRBD1 or TRBD2 (6 bases each). Trimming removed 4 bases from V and 5 bases from J, with 15 bases in between. This CDR3 has 14 residues. CDR1 is SGHDN and CDR2 is FVKESK in the germline V gene.

The genes are TRBV5-5 and TRBJ2-1; weak D call: TRBD2 (5 bases). This CDR3 is built from 15 residues. CDR1 SGHKS and CDR2 YYEKEE come from the germline V gene (reference sequence). V was cut by 7 bases and J by 6 bases, with 20 bases left in between. The CDR3 coding sequence is TGTGCCAGCGTCATGAGGGAACAGTTGGGCAATGAGCAGTTCTTC. Protein: CASVMREQLGNEQFF.

The chain is built from TRBV6-2 or TRBV6-3 and TRBJ1-6, with D possibly being TRBD1 (6 bases). The CDR3 totals 14 residues. Germline assignment: CDR1 MNHEY and CDR2 SVGEGT. The V end lost 2 bases, the J end lost 10 bases, and 12 bases lay between the germline ends. The CDR3 protein is CASSYEGELSPLHF. DNA for the CDR3: TGTGCCAGCAGTTACGAGGGGGAGCTATCACCCCTCCACTTT.

The V gene is TRBV6-2 or TRBV6-3, the J gene TRBJ1-1; D not certain. V was shortened by 7 bases and J by 5 bases, with 20 bases between the two germline ends. The germline V gene encodes CDR1 MNHEY and CDR2 SVGEGT. The CDR3 runs 15 residues. The CDR3 is CASTPPLGRGTEAFF. The DNA of the CDR3 is TGTGCCAGCACCCCACCGCTGGGTAGAGGGACTGAAGCTTTCTTT.

The chain carries TRBV6-5 and TRBJ1-4, with TRBD1 matching over 7 bases. The germline gives CDR1 MNHEY, CDR2 SVGAGI. V lost 1 base and J lost 5; bases outside the gene matches: 4. CDR3 length: 15 amino acids. In DNA form, the CDR3 reads TGTGCCAGCAGTTACTTGGGACAGACGAATGAAAAACTGTTTTTT. It is translated as CASSYLGQTNEKLFF.

The CDR3 DNA reads TGTGCCACCAGCAGAGGACTCAGTAGGGCGGGGGGGCCCAATGAGCAGTTCTTC. The encoded protein is CATSRGLSRAGGPNEQFF. The genes are TRBV15 and TRBJ2-1, with 9 bases identical to TRBD2. After removal of 1 base from V and 6 bases from J, the junction contained 13 bases not matched to a gene. CDR3 length equals 18 residues. Germline V gene sequence: CDR1 LNHNV, CDR2 YYDKDF (reference sequence).

J is TRBJ2-4 and V is TRBV4-2; 11 bases line up with TRBD1. This CDR3 is 16 amino acids long. Germline assignment: CDR1 LGHNA and CDR2 YNFKEQ. The V gene end was trimmed by 3 bases and the J gene end by 3 bases; junction bases not matched to a gene: 4. In DNA form, the CDR3 reads TGTGCCAGCAGCCAGGGGACAGGGGGTGGCAAAAACATTCAGTACTTC. It encodes CASSQGTGGGKNIQYF.

The chain uses TRBV11-2 and TRBJ2-7; D tentatively fits TRBD1 or TRBD2 (5 bases each). The CDR3 contains 14 residues. CDR1 is SGHAT, CDR2 FQNNGV, per germline. V lost 5 bases and J 4 bases, leaving 15 bases between the germline ends. This CDR3 reads CASSLEGTVYEQYF. CDR3 nucleotide sequence: TGTGCCAGCAGCCTTGAAGGGACCGTATACGAGCAGTACTTC.

V and J are TRBV28 and TRBJ1-3; D not certain. V was trimmed by 3 bases and J by 1 base, leaving 1 base between them. This CDR3 region has 12 residues. Per germline, CDR1 MDHEN and CDR2 SYDVKM. Written as DNA, the CDR3 is TGTGCCAGCAGTTTGTCTGGAAACACCATATATTTT. The encoded protein is CASSLSGNTIYF.

This chain links TRBV10-1 with TRBJ2-5; 8 bases are a match to TRBD2. This CDR3 spans 16 amino acids. The germline CDR1 and CDR2 sequences are WNHNN and SYGVQD (reference sequence). Germline trimming cut 0 bases from V and 2 bases from J; bases unmatched to any gene: 5. CDR3 sequence: CASSESATSGQETQYF. Here the CDR3 DNA reads TGCGCCAGCAGTGAGTCGGCAACTAGCGGACAAGAGACCCAGTACTTC.

The J gene is TRBJ2-7, the V gene TRBV6-6, with 10 bases that match TRBD2. This CDR3 has 14 residues. Germline CDR1 reads MNHNY; CDR2 reads SVGAGI (reference sequence). J was trimmed by 4 bases and V by 7 bases; bases with no gene match: 7. In DNA, the CDR3 is TGTGCCAGCAACAGAGCGGGAGGGGGATACGAGCAGTACTTC. It translates to CASNRAGGGYEQYF.

This clone has a single count. J is TRBJ2-3 and V is TRBV19; D is possibly TRBD1 or TRBD2 (5 bases each). This CDR3 region has 15 residues. V dropped 6 bases and J dropped 4 bases, with 17 bases sitting between them. Per the germline V gene, CDR1 is LNHDA and CDR2 is SQIVND (reference sequence). This CDR3 reads CASSPVRGSPDTQYF. Here the CDR3 DNA reads TGTGCCAGTAGCCCGGTGAGGGGTTCCCCAGATACGCAGTATTTT.

This clone was found once. The CDR3: CASSLAGGLDTQYF. Here the CDR3 DNA reads TGTGCCAGCAGCTTAGCGGGTGGATTAGATACGCAGTATTTT. V usage is TRBV7-3 and J usage is TRBJ2-3; tentative D call: TRBD2 (5 bases). The V end was cut by 2 bases, the J end by 5 bases, with 11 bases between. Germline assignment: CDR1 SGHTA and CDR2 FQGTGA. The CDR3 runs 14 residues.

This chain joins TRBV4-2 and TRBJ1-1; 9 bases agree with TRBD1. Trimming took 4 bases from V and 4 from J; bases not matched to a gene: 7. This CDR3 contains 15 residues. CDR1 and CDR2 from the germline V gene are LGHNA and YNFKEQ. The CDR3 DNA reads as TGTGCCAGCAGCCCCCCGGGACAGGGAGGCACTGAAGCTTTCTTT. Translated: CASSPPGQGGTEAFF.

The chain uses TRBV11-3 and TRBJ2-5, with 8 bases that match TRBD2. The CDR3 loop spans 16 amino acids. J was trimmed by 5 bases and V by 5 bases; bases with no gene match: 13. The germline V gene has CDR1 SGHNT and CDR2 YENEEA. The CDR3 protein is CASSNRGSGVRETQYF. For the CDR3, the DNA is TGTGCCAGCAGCAATCGTGGTAGCGGGGTCCGGGAGACCCAGTACTTC.

The chain links TRBV5-1 to TRBJ1-1; 8 nucleotides line up with TRBD1. The CDR3 has 14 amino acids. V shed 7 bases, J shed 1 base, and the junction held 6 bases outside the gene matches. CDR1 SGHRS and CDR2 YFSETQ come from the germline V gene. CDR3 region: CASRGQGGNTEAFF. CDR3 DNA: TGCGCCAGCCGCGGACAGGGAGGGAACACTGAAGCTTTCTTT.

V usage is TRBV2 and J usage is TRBJ2-2, with 8 positions matching TRBD2. V trimming: 5 bases; J trimming: 5 bases; junction bases outside the gene matches: 7. This CDR3 spans 15 amino acids. CDR1 is SNHLY and CDR2 is FYNNEI in the germline V gene. CDR3 in amino acids: CASSPPGGETGELFF. The CDR3 DNA sequence: TGTGCCAGCAGTCCCCCGGGGGGGGAAACCGGGGAGCTGTTTTTT.

V is TRBV19 and J is TRBJ2-2; TRBD1 matches 9 bases. V lost 6 bases, J lost 8 bases, and 13 bases stayed unmatched. Germline values: CDR1 LNHDA, CDR2 SQIVND (reference sequence). CDR3 size: 16 residues. CDR3 amino acids: CASRLGQGGSLGELFF. Here the CDR3 DNA reads TGTGCCAGTAGGTTGGGACAGGGAGGTTCGTTGGGGGAGCTGTTTTTT.

The chain employs TRBV19 and TRBJ1-6; no reliable D call. CDR3 size: 14 residues. Germline V gene data show CDR1 as LNHDA and CDR2 as SQIVND (reference sequence). The germline V and J ends were trimmed by 1 base and 8 bases, with 9 bases remaining between them. The CDR3 bases are TGTGCCAGTAGTATAGGTCCTATGGATTCACCCCTCCACTTT. Protein product: CASSIGPMDSPLHF.

The chain is built from TRBV19 and TRBJ1-1, with D maybe TRBD1 (5 bases). Germline CDR1 is LNHDA and CDR2 is SQIVND (reference sequence). The CDR3 contains 14 residues. V was pared by 1 base and J by 5 bases, with 11 bases between. CDR3 residues: CASSIGGKGTEAFF. The CDR3 coding sequence is TGTGCCAGTAGTATAGGGGGAAAGGGGACTGAAGCTTTCTTT.

This clone was observed a few times. J is TRBJ1-3 and V is TRBV25-1; D is ambiguous. CDR1 is MGHDK, CDR2 SYGVNS, per germline. The CDR3 sequence is 12 residues long. V was trimmed by 0 bases and J by 7 bases, leaving 4 bases between them. This chain's CDR3 is CASSEYGNTIYF. The CDR3 DNA sequence: TGTGCCAGCAGTGAATATGGCAACACCATATATTTT.